This TCR beta chain was sequenced for a study of post-analysis software for immune sequencing data. Findings of the study overall: Roughly five TRBV segments occurring more often in patients than controls included TRBV5-6, TRBV5-1 and TRBV20-1.

Remarks on this clonotype: The target antigen is unknown.

The CDR3 totals 16 residues. Trimming took 1 base from V and 6 from J, leaving 17 bases between them. Germline V gene sequence: CDR1 SGHDT, CDR2 YYEEEE. Included in the TCR beta cDNA libraries were unique molecular identifiers. MiXCR, run by TCRdb on the PCR reads, gives a single entry per CDR3 protein. Found here are 350,000 to 450,000 distinct CDR3 sequences, 39% of them singletons; the top ten hold approximately 7.6%. Sequenced sample: blood. This clonotype was obtained from a girl aged 2-9 years with multiple sclerosis. This chain uses TRBV5-6 with TRBJ2-1; perhaps TRBD1 as D (8 bases). CDR3 in amino acids: CASSLSGTGRSNEQFF. CDR3 in DNA: TGTGCCAGCAGCTTGAGCGGGACAGGACGGAGCAATGAGCAGTTCTTC.